One sample yielded the 12 T cell receptor beta chains listed below, sequenced in a study of blood T cell repertoires in COVID-19. Assay used: immunoSEQ multiplex PCR; TCRdb lists only in-frame clones, some missing. The sample has 80,000 to 95,000 clones, 86% seen once; the top ten hold 25% to 35%. Sequencing was done on a sample of peripheral blood. These receptors originate from a man in his forties or fifties with active or convalescent COVID-19.

CDR3 in amino acids: CSVDNPGTEAFF. Here the CDR3 DNA reads TGCAGCGTTGATAACCCGGGGACTGAAGCTTTCTTT. The chain carries TRBV29-1 and TRBJ1-1; unclear D gene. The V and J ends lost 3 bases and 5 bases respectively, with 10 bases between them. CDR1 is SQVTM and CDR2 is ANQGSEA in the germline V gene. This CDR3 contains 12 residues.

This rearrangement joins TRBV27 to TRBJ1-4, with a weak D call TRBD1 (6 bases). The CDR3 runs to 11 residues. Germline V gives CDR1 MNHEY, CDR2 SMNVEV (reference sequence). The CDR3 reads CLDSINEKLFF. The CDR3 region has the DNA TGTCTGGACAGCATTAATGAAAAACTGTTTTTT.

V gene TRBV18 combines with J gene TRBJ2-5; 8 positions agree with TRBD1. Germline V lookup: CDR1 KGHSH, CDR2 LQKENI. With V trimmed by 2 bases and J by 5 bases, 4 bases remained unmatched. CDR3 size: 14 residues. CDR3 sequence: CASSPGTGHETQYF. The CDR3 region has the DNA TGTGCCAGCTCACCAGGGACAGGACACGAGACCCAGTACTTC.

J is TRBJ1-5 and V is TRBV7-9, with TRBD1 matching over 9 bases. The ends lost 5 bases at V and 8 bases at J; junction bases unmatched: 13. Per the germline V gene, CDR1 is SEHNR and CDR2 is FQNEAQ (reference sequence). The CDR3 contains 16 residues. In DNA form, the CDR3 reads TGTGCCAGCAGCCCAGGGGACAGGGTGGCGTCGGAGCCCCAGCATTTT. As protein: CASSPGDRVASEPQHF.

The chain recombines TRBV12-3 or TRBV12-4 with TRBJ2-7, with D unresolved. The V gene lost 1 base and the J gene lost 9 bases, with 7 bases spanning the gap. The CDR3 length is 11 residues. The CDR3 bases are TGTGCCAGCAGTTTAGACTCTAGGCAGTACTTC. This encodes CASSLDSRQYF.

The rearrangement uses TRBV19 and TRBJ1-5, with 9 nucleotides matching TRBD1. The germline CDR1 and CDR2 sequences are LNHDA and SQIVND (reference sequence). J lost 7 bases, V lost 3 bases, and 13 bases had no gene match. The CDR3 has 17 residues. The CDR3 spells CASSIPRRTGEAQPQHF. Written as DNA, the CDR3 is TGTGCCAGTAGTATTCCGCGCCGGACAGGGGAAGCCCAGCCCCAGCATTTT. Variable domain in full (rest from reference TRBV19 and TRBJ1-5): DGGITQSPKYLFRKEGQNVTLSCEQNLNHDAMYWYRQDPGQGLRLIYYSQIVNDFQKGDIAEGYSVSREKKESFPLTVTSAQKNPTAFYLCASSIPRRTGEAQPQHFGDGTRLSIL.

This chain joins TRBV29-1 and TRBJ1-2; 7 positions agree with TRBD1. Germline V gene data show CDR1 as SQVTM and CDR2 as ANQGSEA. V trimming: 6 bases; J trimming: 6 bases; junction bases outside the gene matches: 4. This CDR3 has 11 amino acids. CDR3 loop: CSVDRDNGYTF. CDR3 DNA: TGCAGCGTAGACAGGGACAATGGCTACACCTTC.

Notes on this clone: Other DNA sequences within the sample encode an identical CDR3. The chain employs TRBV5-1 and TRBJ2-7, with 7 nucleotides matching TRBD1. CDR1 SGHRS and CDR2 YFSETQ come from the germline V gene. V trimming: 0 bases; J trimming: 2 bases; junction bases outside the gene matches: 2. This CDR3 comprises 14 residues. The CDR3 region has the DNA TGCGCCAGCAGCTTGGGACAGGGACCCTACGAGCAGTACTTC. Protein: CASSLGQGPYEQYF.

The chain has TRBV28 and TRBJ2-1; the match to TRBD2 covers 9 bases. The V and J ends lost 5 bases and 4 bases, in that order; junction bases with no gene match: 9. The germline CDR1 and CDR2 sequences are MDHEN and SYDVKM. This CDR3 region has 16 residues. The CDR3 spells CASSPRLADEYNEQFF. The CDR3 DNA follows: TGTGCCAGCAGTCCCAGACTAGCGGACGAGTACAATGAGCAGTTCTTC. Variable domain in full (rest from reference TRBV28 and TRBJ2-1): DVKVTQSSRYLVKRTGEKVFLECVQDMDHENMFWYRQDPGLGLRLIYFSYDVKMKEKGDIPEGYSVSREKKERFSLILESASTNQTSMYLCASSPRLADEYNEQFFGPGTRLTVL.

The V call is TRBV10-3, the J call TRBJ1-1; D might be TRBD1 (5 bases). The V gene's germline CDR1 is ENHRY and CDR2 SYGVKD. Trimming stripped 9 bases from V and 5 bases from J, with 25 bases between. This CDR3 spans 16 amino acids. This CDR3 is CAIAPGTASGRTEAFF. CDR3 in DNA: TGTGCCATAGCCCCCGGGACGGCTAGCGGGAGGACTGAAGCTTTCTTT.

The chain couples TRBV30 to TRBJ2-7, with D tentatively TRBD1 (6 bases). The germline gives CDR1 GTSNPN, CDR2 SVGIG (reference sequence). Trimming took off 0 bases at V and 0 bases at J, with 6 bases between the two ends. This CDR3 is 13 amino acids long. The chain's CDR3 is CAWSVDSSYEQYF. The DNA for the CDR3 is TGTGCCTGGAGTGTGGACAGCTCCTACGAGCAGTACTTC.

The chain carries TRBV19 and TRBJ2-5, with 9 bases matching TRBD1. Germline-derived CDR1 and CDR2 are LNHDA and SQIVND (reference sequence). This CDR3 contains 16 residues. V gave up 5 bases and J gave up 2 bases; unmatched junction bases: 9. In DNA form, the CDR3 reads TGTGCCAGTAGTCGCAGTAGGGGACAGGGTCAAGAGACCCAGTACTTC. Translated, it gives CASSRSRGQGQETQYF.